These 23 T cell receptor beta chains share one sample of origin, sequenced in a study of Graves' ophthalmopathy and Graves' hyperthyroidism. RNA transcripts yielded amplified TCR beta CDR3 regions. Following a first-round RT-PCR that used HTBI primers, a second-round multiplex PCR was carried out. MiXCR, applied by TCRdb to the multiplex PCR reads, yields one record per CDR3 protein. The profile covers 200,000 to 250,000 distinct CDR3 sequences, with about 22% appearing a single time and under 55% taken by the ten largest. The specimen sequenced was peripheral blood. The receptors were gathered from a woman aged 50 to 60 with Graves' ophthalmopathy.

This clonotype was counted at least ten times. The rearrangement links TRBV28 to TRBJ1-2, with D possibly matching TRBD1 (5 bases). CDR3 length: 13 residues. The germline CDR1 and CDR2 sequences are MDHEN and SYDVKM. V was pared by 6 bases and J by 9 bases, with 17 bases between. The CDR3 sequence: CASRPGTQNSYTF. CDR3 coding DNA: TGTGCCAGCAGGCCCGGGACTCAAAATAGCTACACCTTC.

The V and J genes are TRBV13 and TRBJ1-1; D gene unclear. The CDR3 extends over 15 amino acids. The germline V gene has CDR1 PRHDT and CDR2 FYEKMQ (reference sequence). The V and J ends lost 0 bases and 4 bases respectively, with 12 bases between them. CDR3: CASSLGRWVSTEAFF. In DNA form, the CDR3 reads TGTGCCAGCAGCTTAGGCCGGTGGGTAAGCACTGAAGCTTTCTTT.

This clonotype was seen only a few times. This sequence joins TRBV9 and TRBJ2-1, with 9 bases identical to TRBD1. This CDR3 has 15 residues. Germline V gene sequence: CDR1 SGDLS, CDR2 YYNGEE. V dropped 0 bases and J dropped 8; count of bases not matched to a gene: 6. The DNA for the CDR3 is TGTGCCAGCAGCGTAGAAGGACAGGGGACATATGAGCAGTTCTTC. Amino acids: CASSVEGQGTYEQFF.

This clonotype was detected ten times or more. The J gene is TRBJ1-5, the V gene TRBV19; D is perhaps TRBD1 (6 bases). V dropped 5 bases and J dropped 3 bases, with 26 bases sitting between them. The CDR3 consists of 19 residues. The germline CDR1 and CDR2 sequences are LNHDA and SQIVND (reference sequence). Here the CDR3 reads CASSHLPGDQGGVNQPQHF. The DNA for the CDR3 is TGTGCCAGTAGTCATCTCCCGGGGGACCAAGGGGGGGTCAATCAGCCCCAGCATTTT.

This clonotype was seen many times. The rearrangement joins TRBV15 to TRBJ2-2, with 7 bases matching TRBD2. This CDR3 region has 14 residues. Germline V gene data show CDR1 as LNHNV and CDR2 as YYDKDF (reference sequence). J lost 2 bases, V lost 6 bases, and 3 bases had no gene match. As DNA, the CDR3 is TGTGCCACCAGTATGGGACTAAACACCGGGGAGCTGTTTTTT. As protein: CATSMGLNTGELFF. Drawing the rest from reference TRBV15 and TRBJ2-2, the complete variable domain is DAMVIQNPRYQVTQFGKPVTLSCSQTLNHNVMYWYQQKSSQAPKLLFHYYDKDFNNEADTPDNFQSRRPNTSFCFLDIRSPGLGDTAMYLCATSMGLNTGELFFGEGSRLTVL.

This clonotype was detected ten times or more. The genes are TRBV6-1 and TRBJ1-1, with D uncertain. Germline V lookup: CDR1 MNHNS, CDR2 SASEGT. The CDR3 loop spans 9 amino acids. In nucleotides, the CDR3 is TGTGCGCTGGAGGGCGAAGCTTTCTTT. Protein sequence: CALEGEAFF.

This chain links TRBV20-1 with TRBJ2-7; the match to TRBD2 covers 8 bases. J was trimmed by 3 bases and V by 3 bases; bases with no gene match: 10. The CDR3 is 15 amino acids. Germline V gives CDR1 DFQATT, CDR2 SNEGSKA (reference sequence). This chain's CDR3 is CSASRLAPEGYEQYF. CDR3 DNA: TGCAGTGCTAGCCGACTAGCGCCAGAGGGCTACGAGCAGTACTTC.

Ten or more counts support this clonotype. At one end, the junction sequence differs from germline, possibly due to a read error. The chain couples TRBV7-7 to TRBJ2-2, with no clear D. This CDR3 comprises 16 residues. Germline V gives CDR1 SSHAT, CDR2 FNYEAQ (reference sequence). The CDR3 sequence is CASSLRLGANTGELFF. In DNA form, the CDR3 reads TGTGCTAGCAGCTTAAGACTCGGAGCTAACACCGGGGAGCTGTTTTTT.

In its sample, this clonotype was seen many times. This chain uses TRBV6-2 or TRBV6-3 with TRBJ2-7; D is possibly TRBD1 (5 bases). The CDR3 is 14 amino acids. The germline V gene has CDR1 MNHEY and CDR2 SVGEGT. The ends were cut back, 7 bases at V and 0 bases at J, with 13 bases in the middle. CDR3 region: CASTPGQGSYEQYF. The CDR3 DNA follows: TGTGCCAGCACCCCAGGCCAGGGCTCCTACGAGCAGTACTTC.

The rearrangement uses TRBV7-2 and TRBJ2-5; D is perhaps TRBD1 (6 bases). V dropped 0 bases and J dropped 5 bases, with 22 bases sitting between them. CDR1 SGHTA and CDR2 FQGNSA come from the germline V gene. The CDR3 covers 18 residues. The CDR3: CASSLAPAGAIGWETQYF. The CDR3 coding sequence is TGTGCCAGCAGCTTAGCGCCAGCAGGGGCGATAGGTTGGGAGACCCAGTACTTC.

The table lists this clonotype with many counts. The chain has TRBV7-3 and TRBJ2-7; D is perhaps TRBD1 or TRBD2 (5 bases each). The V end was cut by 5 bases, the J end by 3 bases, with 14 bases between. Germline lookup yields CDR1 SGHTA and CDR2 FQGTGA. The CDR3 has 14 residues. The CDR3 nucleotides read TGTGCCAGCAGCCCCTATGTTGGGGGCTACGAGCAGTACTTC. Protein: CASSPYVGGYEQYF.

This clonotype was recorded many times. The V gene is TRBV15, the J gene TRBJ2-7, with unresolved D. The V gene lost 1 base and the J gene lost 2 bases, with 12 bases spanning the gap. Germline V lookup: CDR1 LNHNV, CDR2 YYDKDF (reference sequence). This CDR3 has 15 amino acids. In nucleotides, the CDR3 is TGTGCCACCAGCAGAGGATTGGGCGAAGCCTACGAGCAGTACTTC. Amino acid sequence: CATSRGLGEAYEQYF.

In its sample, this clonotype was seen many times. The CDR3 DNA sequence: TGTGCCAGCAGCTCCTCCGGTGTTAGCGGGTCCTACGAGCAGTACTTC. Protein product: CASSSSGVSGSYEQYF. The gene calls are TRBV6-2 or TRBV6-3 and TRBJ2-7; the match to TRBD2 covers 7 bases. Germline V lookup: CDR1 MNHEY, CDR2 SVGEGT. The length of the CDR3 is 16 residues. V dropped 6 bases and J dropped 1; count of bases not matched to a gene: 12.

This clonotype showed up many times. This chain connects TRBV6-1 to TRBJ1-5; D unclear. Trimming cost V 6 bases and J 1 base, with 13 bases left between them. The CDR3 has 15 residues. Germline V gene lookup returns CDR1 MNHNS and CDR2 SASEGT. The CDR3 sequence: CASSQHTVSNQPQHF. The CDR3 nucleotides read TGTGCCAGCAGCCAACACACCGTAAGCAATCAGCCCCAGCATTTT.

This clonotype showed up many times. The rearrangement joins TRBV7-8 to TRBJ2-5; 10 bases match TRBD2. CDR3 length: 13 residues. Germline V lookup: CDR1 SGHVS, CDR2 FQNEAQ. With V trimmed by 6 bases and J by 5 bases, 3 bases remained unmatched. The CDR3 loop is CASSSGRSETQYF. CDR3 DNA sequence: TGTGCCAGCAGTAGCGGGAGGTCGGAGACCCAGTACTTC.

This clonotype has at least ten counts. The rearrangement uses TRBV28 and TRBJ2-2; D is possibly TRBD2 (6 bases). Germline CDR1 is MDHEN and CDR2 is SYDVKM. Trimming cost V 3 bases and J 2 bases, with 10 bases left between them. This CDR3 comprises 15 residues. CDR3 sequence (DNA): TGTGCCAGCAGTTTTGCGGGGTTCAACACCGGGGAGCTGTTTTTT. It yields the protein CASSFAGFNTGELFF. The full variable domain, with the rest looked up from reference TRBV28 and TRBJ2-2, is DVKVTQSSRYLVKRTGEKVFLECVQDMDHENMFWYRQDPGLGLRLIYFSYDVKMKEKGDIPEGYSVSREKKERFSLILESASTNQTSMYLCASSFAGFNTGELFFGEGSRLTVL.

V usage is TRBV4-1 and J usage is TRBJ1-2; D remains ambiguous. CDR1 is MGHRA and CDR2 is YSYEKL in the germline V gene. The V end lost 0 bases, the J end lost 6 bases, and 14 bases lay between the germline ends. The CDR3 has 15 amino acids. CDR3 in amino acids: CASSQEWSSKDGYTF. DNA of the CDR3: TGCGCCAGCAGCCAAGAATGGAGCTCTAAGGATGGCTACACCTTC.

This clonotype was picked up a small number of times. The chain couples TRBV30 to TRBJ2-5; possibly TRBD1 or TRBD2 for D (5 bases each). The CDR3 runs 12 residues. Looked up from germline, CDR1 is GTSNPN and CDR2 is SVGIG (reference sequence). The V end was cut by 5 bases, the J end by 4 bases, with 11 bases between. DNA for the CDR3: TGTGCCTGGGATACAGGAGGAGAGACCCAGTACTTC. It codes for CAWDTGGETQYF. Combining the CDR3 with reference TRBV30 and TRBJ2-5 gives the whole variable domain SQTIHQWPATLVQPVGSPLSLECTVEGTSNPNLYWYRQAAGRGLQLLFYSVGIGQISSEVPQNLSASRPQDRQFILSSKKLLLSDSGFYLCAWDTGGETQYFGPGTRLLVL.

A few counts support this clonotype. The chain recombines TRBV27 with TRBJ2-4, with D perhaps TRBD2 (6 bases). The CDR3 has 16 residues. V gave up 8 bases and J gave up 1 base, with 18 bases separating them. Germline V gene sequence: CDR1 MNHEY, CDR2 SMNVEV (reference sequence). This chain's CDR3 is CASRPLEEGAKNIQYF. The CDR3 nucleotides read TGTGCCAGCCGTCCCTTGGAGGAGGGGGCCAAAAACATTCAGTACTTC.

Only a few counts were recorded for this clonotype. A much more abundant neighbour one base away suggests this may be a read error. J is TRBJ1-6 and V is TRBV20-1; TRBD1 aligns across 9 bases. This CDR3 comprises 13 residues. Germline-derived CDR1 and CDR2 are DFQATT and SNEGSKA (reference sequence). J was trimmed by 9 bases and V by 6 bases; bases with no gene match: 6. CDR3 amino acids: CSAFPGQGSPLHF. The CDR3 DNA reads as TGCAGTGCCTTCCCGGGACAGGGTTCACCCCTCCACTTT.

This clonotype showed up many times. The J gene is TRBJ2-5, the V gene TRBV20-1; D possibly matches TRBD1 or TRBD2 (5 bases each). Per the germline V gene, CDR1 is DFQATT and CDR2 is SNEGSKA (reference sequence). This CDR3 is 15 amino acids long. V was shortened by 6 bases and J by 5 bases, with 22 bases between the two germline ends. For the CDR3, the DNA is TGCAGTGCCCTTTCCGGGACGGAGCTTGTGGAGACCCAGTACTTC. It codes for CSALSGTELVETQYF.

This rearrangement joins TRBV7-8 to TRBJ1-2; D remains unclear. V was cut by 4 bases and J by 5 bases, with 14 bases left in between. Germline values: CDR1 SGHVS, CDR2 FQNEAQ. CDR3 length: 14 amino acids. The chain's CDR3 is CASSSSAGKYGYTF. The CDR3 DNA is TGTGCCAGCAGCTCCTCCGCGGGCAAATATGGCTACACCTTC.

This clonotype was picked up many times. The chain carries TRBV6-5 and TRBJ2-2, with unresolved D. The CDR3 is made up of 14 amino acids. Trimming left V 0 bases short and J 1 base short, with 3 bases between. From germline, CDR1 is MNHEY and CDR2 SVGAGI. The CDR3 nucleotides read TGTGCCAGCAGTTACTCTGGGAACACCGGGGAGCTGTTTTTT. As protein: CASSYSGNTGELFF.